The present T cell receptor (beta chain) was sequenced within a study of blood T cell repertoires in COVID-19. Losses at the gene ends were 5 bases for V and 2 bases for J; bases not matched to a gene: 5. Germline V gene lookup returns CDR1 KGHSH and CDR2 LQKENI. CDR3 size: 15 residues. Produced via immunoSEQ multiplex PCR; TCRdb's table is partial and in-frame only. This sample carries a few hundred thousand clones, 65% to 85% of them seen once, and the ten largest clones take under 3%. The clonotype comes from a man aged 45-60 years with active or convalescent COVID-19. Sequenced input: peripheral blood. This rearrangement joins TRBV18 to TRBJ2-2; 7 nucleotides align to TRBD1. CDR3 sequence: CASSTGTANTGELFF. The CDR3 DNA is TGTGCCAGCTCAACCGGGACAGCTAACACCGGGGAGCTGTTTTTT.